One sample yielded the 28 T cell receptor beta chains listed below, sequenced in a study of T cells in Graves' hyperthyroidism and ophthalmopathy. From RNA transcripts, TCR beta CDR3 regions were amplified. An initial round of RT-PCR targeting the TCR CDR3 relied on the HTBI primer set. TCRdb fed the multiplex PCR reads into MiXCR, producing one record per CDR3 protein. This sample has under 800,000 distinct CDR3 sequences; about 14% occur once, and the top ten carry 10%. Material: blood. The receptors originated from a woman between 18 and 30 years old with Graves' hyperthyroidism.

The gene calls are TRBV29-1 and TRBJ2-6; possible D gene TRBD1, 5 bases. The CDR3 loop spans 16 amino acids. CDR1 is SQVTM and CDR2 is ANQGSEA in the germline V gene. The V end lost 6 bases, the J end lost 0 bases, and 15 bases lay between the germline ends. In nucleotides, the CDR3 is TGCAGCGTCCCAACAGGTACATACTCTGGGGCCAACGTCCTGACTTTC. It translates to CSVPTGTYSGANVLTF.

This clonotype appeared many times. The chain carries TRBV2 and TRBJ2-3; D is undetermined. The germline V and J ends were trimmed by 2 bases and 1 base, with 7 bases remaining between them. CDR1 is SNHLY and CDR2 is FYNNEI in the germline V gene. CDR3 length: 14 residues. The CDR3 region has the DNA TGTGCCAGCAGTGAAATCCTCGGCACAGATACGCAGTATTTT. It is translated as CASSEILGTDTQYF. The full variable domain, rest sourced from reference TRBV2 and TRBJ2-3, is EPEVTQTPSHQVTQMGQEVILRCVPISNHLYFYWYRQILGQKVEFLVSFYNNEISEKSEIFDDQFSVERPDGSNFTLKIRSTKLEDSAMYFCASSEILGTDTQYFGPGTRLTVL.

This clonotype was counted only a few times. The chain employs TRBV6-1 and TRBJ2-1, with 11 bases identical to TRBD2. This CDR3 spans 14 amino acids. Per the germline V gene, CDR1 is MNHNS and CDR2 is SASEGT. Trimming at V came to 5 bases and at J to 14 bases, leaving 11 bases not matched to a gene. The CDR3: CASSIGSGRAREFF. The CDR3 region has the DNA TGTGCCAGCAGTATTGGTAGCGGGAGGGCCCGGGAGTTCTTC.

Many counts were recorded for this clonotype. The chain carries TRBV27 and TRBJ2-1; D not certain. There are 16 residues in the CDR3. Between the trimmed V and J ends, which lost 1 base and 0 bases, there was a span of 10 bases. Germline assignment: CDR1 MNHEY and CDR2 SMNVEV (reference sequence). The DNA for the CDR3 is TGTGCCAGCAGTTTATGGGCGGCCAGCTCCTACAATGAGCAGTTCTTC. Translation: CASSLWAASSYNEQFF.

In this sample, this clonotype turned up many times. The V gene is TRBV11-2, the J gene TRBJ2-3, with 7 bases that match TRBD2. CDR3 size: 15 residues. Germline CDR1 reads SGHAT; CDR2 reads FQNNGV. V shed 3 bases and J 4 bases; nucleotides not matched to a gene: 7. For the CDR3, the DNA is TGTGCCAGCAGCTTTTCGGGACTAATATCAGATACGCAGTATTTT. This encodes CASSFSGLISDTQYF.

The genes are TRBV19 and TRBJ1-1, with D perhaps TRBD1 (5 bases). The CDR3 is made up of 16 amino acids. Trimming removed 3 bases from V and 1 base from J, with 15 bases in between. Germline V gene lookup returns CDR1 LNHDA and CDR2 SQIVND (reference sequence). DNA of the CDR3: TGTGCCAGTAGTATCAGGGAAGAGTTCTCGAACACTGAAGCTTTCTTT. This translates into CASSIREEFSNTEAFF.

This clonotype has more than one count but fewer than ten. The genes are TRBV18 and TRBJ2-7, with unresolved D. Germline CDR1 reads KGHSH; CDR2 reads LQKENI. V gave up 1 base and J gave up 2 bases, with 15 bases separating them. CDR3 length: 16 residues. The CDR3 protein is CASSPLGQTGTYEQYF. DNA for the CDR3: TGTGCCAGCTCACCACTAGGTCAGACTGGGACCTACGAGCAGTACTTC. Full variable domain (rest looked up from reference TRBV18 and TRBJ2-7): NAGVMQNPRHLVRRRGQEARLRCSPMKGHSHVYWYRQLPEEGLKFMVYLQKENIIDESGMPKERFSAEFPKEGPSILRIQQVVRGDSAAYFCASSPLGQTGTYEQYFGPGTRLTVT.

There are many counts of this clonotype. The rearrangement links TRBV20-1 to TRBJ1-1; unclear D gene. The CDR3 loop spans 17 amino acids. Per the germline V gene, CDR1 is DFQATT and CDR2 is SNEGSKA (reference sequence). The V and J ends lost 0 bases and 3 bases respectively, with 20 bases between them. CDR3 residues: CSARDWKYRSVDTEAFF. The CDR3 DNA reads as TGCAGTGCTAGAGATTGGAAGTACCGTTCGGTGGACACTGAAGCTTTCTTT.

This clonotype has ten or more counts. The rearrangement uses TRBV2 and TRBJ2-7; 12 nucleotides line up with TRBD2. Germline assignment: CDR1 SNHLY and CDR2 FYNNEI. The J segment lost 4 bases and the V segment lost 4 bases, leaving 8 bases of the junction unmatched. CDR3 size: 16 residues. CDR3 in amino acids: CASSAGLAGGAYEQYF. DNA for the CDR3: TGTGCCAGCAGTGCGGGGCTAGCGGGAGGGGCTTACGAGCAGTACTTC.

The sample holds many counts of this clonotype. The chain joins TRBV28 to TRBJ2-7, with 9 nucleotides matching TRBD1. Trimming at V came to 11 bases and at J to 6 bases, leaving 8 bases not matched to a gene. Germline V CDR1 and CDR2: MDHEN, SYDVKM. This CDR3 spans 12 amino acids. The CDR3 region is CASDRDRVEQYF. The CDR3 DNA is TGTGCCTCAGACCGGGACAGGGTCGAGCAGTACTTC. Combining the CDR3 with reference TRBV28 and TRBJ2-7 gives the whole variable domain DVKVTQSSRYLVKRTGEKVFLECVQDMDHENMFWYRQDPGLGLRLIYFSYDVKMKEKGDIPEGYSVSREKKERFSLILESASTNQTSMYLCASDRDRVEQYFGPGTRLTVT.

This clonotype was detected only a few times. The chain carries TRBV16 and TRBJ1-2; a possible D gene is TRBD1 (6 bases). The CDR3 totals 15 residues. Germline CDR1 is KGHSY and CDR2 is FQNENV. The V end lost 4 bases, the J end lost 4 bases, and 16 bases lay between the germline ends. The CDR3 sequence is CASSPGDPYIYGYTF. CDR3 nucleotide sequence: TGTGCCAGCAGCCCAGGGGACCCTTATATCTATGGCTACACCTTC.

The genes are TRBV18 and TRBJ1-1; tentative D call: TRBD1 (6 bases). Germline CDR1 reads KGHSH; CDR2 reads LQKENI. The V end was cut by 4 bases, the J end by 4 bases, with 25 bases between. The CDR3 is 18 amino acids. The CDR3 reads CASSLIASSYRASTEAFF. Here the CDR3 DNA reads TGTGCCAGCTCACTTATCGCGTCATCCTACAGGGCGAGCACTGAAGCTTTCTTT. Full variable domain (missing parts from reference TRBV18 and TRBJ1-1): NAGVMQNPRHLVRRRGQEARLRCSPMKGHSHVYWYRQLPEEGLKFMVYLQKENIIDESGMPKERFSAEFPKEGPSILRIQQVVRGDSAAYFCASSLIASSYRASTEAFFGQGTRLTVV.

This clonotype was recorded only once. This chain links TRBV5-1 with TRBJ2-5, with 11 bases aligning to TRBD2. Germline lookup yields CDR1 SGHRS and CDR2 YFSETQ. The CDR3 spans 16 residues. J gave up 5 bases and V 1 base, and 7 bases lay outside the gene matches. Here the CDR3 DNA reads TGCGCCAGCAGCTTGCTCGTAGCGGGAGGGCCTGAGACCCAGTACTTC. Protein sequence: CASSLLVAGGPETQYF.

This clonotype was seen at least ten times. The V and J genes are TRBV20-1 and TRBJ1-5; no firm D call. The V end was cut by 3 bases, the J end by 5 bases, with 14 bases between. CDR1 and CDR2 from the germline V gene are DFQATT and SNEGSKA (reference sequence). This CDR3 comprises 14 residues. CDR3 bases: TGCAGTGCTAGTTTAGGAGGGAGAGATCAGCCCCAGCATTTT. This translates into CSASLGGRDQPQHF.

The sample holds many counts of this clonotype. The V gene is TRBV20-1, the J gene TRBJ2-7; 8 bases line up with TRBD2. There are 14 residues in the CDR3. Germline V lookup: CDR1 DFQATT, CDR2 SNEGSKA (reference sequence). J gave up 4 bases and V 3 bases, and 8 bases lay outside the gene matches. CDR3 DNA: TGCAGTGCTAGTAGCGGGGAAGGGCCTTACGAGCAGTACTTC. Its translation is CSASSGEGPYEQYF.

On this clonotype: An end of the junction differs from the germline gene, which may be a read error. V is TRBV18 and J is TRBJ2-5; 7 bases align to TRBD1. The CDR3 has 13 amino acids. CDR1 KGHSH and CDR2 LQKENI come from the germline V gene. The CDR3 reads CTSSPGQRETQYF. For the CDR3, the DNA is TGTACCAGCTCACCGGGACAGAGAGAGACCCAGTACTTC.

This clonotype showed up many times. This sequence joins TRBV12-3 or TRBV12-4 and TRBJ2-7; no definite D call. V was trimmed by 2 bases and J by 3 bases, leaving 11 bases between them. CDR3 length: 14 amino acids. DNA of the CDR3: TGTGCCAGCAGTTTAATGGTATCGCTCTACGAGCAGTACTTC. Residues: CASSLMVSLYEQYF.

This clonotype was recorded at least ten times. CDR3 sequence reads: CASRPPSGSAYEQYF. In nucleotides, the CDR3 is TGTGCCAGCAGACCCCCTAGCGGGAGTGCATACGAGCAGTACTTC. V usage is TRBV12-3 or TRBV12-4 and J usage is TRBJ2-7; 10 positions match TRBD2. The CDR3 contains 15 residues. The J segment lost 4 bases and the V segment lost 6 bases, leaving 9 bases of the junction unmatched.

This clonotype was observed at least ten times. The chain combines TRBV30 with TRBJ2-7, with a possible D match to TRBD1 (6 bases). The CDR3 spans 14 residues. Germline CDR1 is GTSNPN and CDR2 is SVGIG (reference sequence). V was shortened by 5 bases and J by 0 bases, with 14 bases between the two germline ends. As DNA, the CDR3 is TGTGCCTGGGCCCGGGACACCCGCTCCTACGAGCAGTACTTC. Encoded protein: CAWARDTRSYEQYF.

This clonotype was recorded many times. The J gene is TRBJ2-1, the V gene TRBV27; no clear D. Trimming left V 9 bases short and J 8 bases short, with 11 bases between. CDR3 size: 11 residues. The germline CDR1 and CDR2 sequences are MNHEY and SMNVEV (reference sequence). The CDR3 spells CASSIGDEQFF. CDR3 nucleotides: TGTGCCAGTTCGATTGGGGATGAGCAGTTCTTC.

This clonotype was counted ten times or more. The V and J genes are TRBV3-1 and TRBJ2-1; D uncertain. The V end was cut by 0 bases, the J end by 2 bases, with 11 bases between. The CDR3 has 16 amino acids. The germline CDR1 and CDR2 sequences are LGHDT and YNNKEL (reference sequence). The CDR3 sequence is CASSQDSRPTYNEQFF. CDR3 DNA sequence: TGTGCCAGCAGCCAAGACTCCAGGCCCACCTACAATGAGCAGTTCTTC.

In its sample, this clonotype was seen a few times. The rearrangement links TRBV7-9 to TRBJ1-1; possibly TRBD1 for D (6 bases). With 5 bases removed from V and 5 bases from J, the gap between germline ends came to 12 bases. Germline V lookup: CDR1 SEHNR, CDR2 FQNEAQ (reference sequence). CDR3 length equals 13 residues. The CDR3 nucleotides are TGTGCCAGCAGCAAAGAAGGGGGTACTGAAGCTTTCTTT. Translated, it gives CASSKEGGTEAFF.

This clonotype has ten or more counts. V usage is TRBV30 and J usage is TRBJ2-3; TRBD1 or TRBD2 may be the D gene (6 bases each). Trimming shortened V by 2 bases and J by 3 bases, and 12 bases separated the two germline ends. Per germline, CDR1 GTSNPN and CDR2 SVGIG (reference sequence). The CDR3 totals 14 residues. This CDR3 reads CAWSLKGGTDTQYF. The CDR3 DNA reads TGTGCCTGGAGTTTGAAGGGGGGAACAGATACGCAGTATTTT.

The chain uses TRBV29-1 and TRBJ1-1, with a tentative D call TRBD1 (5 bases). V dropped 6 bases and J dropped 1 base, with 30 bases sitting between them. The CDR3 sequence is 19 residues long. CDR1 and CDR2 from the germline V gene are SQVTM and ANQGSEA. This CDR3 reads CSVAQTDRKQKTANTEAFF. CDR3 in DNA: TGCAGCGTCGCACAGACCGACAGAAAACAAAAAACGGCGAACACTGAAGCTTTCTTT.

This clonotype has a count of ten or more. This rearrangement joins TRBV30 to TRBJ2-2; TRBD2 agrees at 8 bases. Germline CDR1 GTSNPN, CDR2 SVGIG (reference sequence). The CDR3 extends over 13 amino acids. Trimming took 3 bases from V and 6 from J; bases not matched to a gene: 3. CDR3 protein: CAWRGLGPGELFF. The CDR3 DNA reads TGTGCCTGGAGGGGACTAGGGCCCGGGGAGCTGTTTTTT.

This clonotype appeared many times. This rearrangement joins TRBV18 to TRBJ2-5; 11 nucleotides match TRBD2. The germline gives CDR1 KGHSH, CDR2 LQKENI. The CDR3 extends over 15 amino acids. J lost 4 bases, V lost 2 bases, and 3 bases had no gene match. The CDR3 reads CASSPKGLAGETQYF. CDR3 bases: TGTGCCAGCTCACCAAAAGGACTAGCGGGAGAGACCCAGTACTTC. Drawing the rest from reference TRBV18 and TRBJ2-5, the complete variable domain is NAGVMQNPRHLVRRRGQEARLRCSPMKGHSHVYWYRQLPEEGLKFMVYLQKENIIDESGMPKERFSAEFPKEGPSILRIQQVVRGDSAAYFCASSPKGLAGETQYFGPGTRLLVL.

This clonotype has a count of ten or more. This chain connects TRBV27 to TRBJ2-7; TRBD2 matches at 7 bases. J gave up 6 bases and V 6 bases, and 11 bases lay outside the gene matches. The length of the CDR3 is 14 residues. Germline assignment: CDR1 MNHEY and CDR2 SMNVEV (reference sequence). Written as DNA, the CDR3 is TGTGCCAGCAGGAAACCCGGGCTAGCGGTCGAGCAGTACTTC. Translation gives CASRKPGLAVEQYF.

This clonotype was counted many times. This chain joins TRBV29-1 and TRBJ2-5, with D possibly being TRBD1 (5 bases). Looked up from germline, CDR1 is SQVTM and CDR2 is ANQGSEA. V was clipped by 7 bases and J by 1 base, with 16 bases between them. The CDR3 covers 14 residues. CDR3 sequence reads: CSARQKRAQETQYF. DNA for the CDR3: TGCAGCGCACGACAGAAAAGGGCCCAAGAGACCCAGTACTTC.